One sample yielded the 32 T cell receptor beta chains listed below, sequenced in a study of T cells after yellow fever vaccination. MiXCR was run by TCRdb on the 5' RACE reads, yielding one entry per CDR3 protein. The sample has approximately 340,000 distinct CDR3 sequences, roughly 8.7% seen once. This sample comprised PBMCs, obtained on the day of the first yellow fever vaccination. Source of these receptors: a man younger than 35 who received the YFV17D yellow fever vaccine.

This clonotype was counted between two and nine times. The rearrangement joins TRBV4-1 to TRBJ2-2; D possibly uses TRBD1 or TRBD2 (5 bases each). The CDR3 spans 17 residues. Trimming removed 5 bases from V and 4 bases from J, with 20 bases in between. Germline V gene sequence: CDR1 MGHRA, CDR2 YSYEKL. The CDR3 DNA sequence: TGCGCCAGCAGCAGGGGTCGTGGAGGCCCCGGCACCGGGGAGCTGTTTTTT. Its translation is CASSRGRGGPGTGELFF.

The rearrangement joins TRBV7-8 to TRBJ2-2; 7 nucleotides line up with TRBD2. Germline V gene data show CDR1 as SGHVS and CDR2 as FQNEAQ. CDR3 size: 18 residues. V was pared by 2 bases and J by 3 bases, with 12 bases of the junction left unmatched. The CDR3 reads CASSLSASGRADTGELFF. CDR3 DNA sequence: TGTGCCAGCAGCTTATCGGCTAGCGGTAGGGCGGACACCGGGGAGCTGTTTTTT.

The chain carries TRBV12-3 or TRBV12-4 and TRBJ2-2, with D tentatively TRBD1 (5 bases). The length of the CDR3 is 15 residues. Trimming removed 7 bases from V and 7 bases from J, with 19 bases in between. CDR3 DNA sequence: TGTGCCAGCACCAACCTTCGGGCGCAGGGCGGGGAGCTGTTTTTT. This sequence encodes CASTNLRAQGGELFF.

This clonotype has a handful of counts. The chain combines TRBV29-1 with TRBJ1-1; D possibly corresponds to TRBD1 (6 bases). The length of the CDR3 is 13 residues. The germline V and J ends were trimmed by 8 bases and 4 bases, with 17 bases remaining between them. The germline V gene encodes CDR1 SQVTM and CDR2 ANQGSEA. This CDR3 reads CSTWGGGGTEAFF. The CDR3 DNA reads as TGCAGCACTTGGGGGGGCGGGGGCACTGAAGCTTTCTTT.

This clonotype was counted between two and nine times. As DNA, the CDR3 is TGTGCCAGCAGCCAGTATAATTACGAGCAGTACTTC. This gives the protein CASSQYNYEQYF. The chain carries TRBV3-1 and TRBJ2-7; D unclear. Trimming took 3 bases from V and 4 from J, leaving 7 bases between them. This CDR3 contains 12 residues. Per germline, CDR1 LGHDT and CDR2 YNNKEL (reference sequence).

This clonotype was detected many times. The chain uses TRBV6-1 and TRBJ2-1; D is unclear. In germline, CDR1 is MNHNS, CDR2 SASEGT. Trimming cost V 7 bases and J 10 bases, with 11 bases left between them. The CDR3 has 11 residues. The DNA for the CDR3 is TGTGCCAGCACTCGTGGTGGAGAGCAGTTCTTC. This sequence encodes CASTRGGEQFF.

The rearrangement uses TRBV29-1 and TRBJ1-2, with 7 bases lining up with TRBD1. The CDR3 covers 14 residues. J gave up 8 bases and V 6 bases, and 15 bases lay outside the gene matches. Germline V gives CDR1 SQVTM, CDR2 ANQGSEA. The CDR3 here is CSVAPTGLTGGYTF. Written as DNA, the CDR3 is TGCAGCGTGGCCCCGACAGGGTTAACGGGCGGCTACACCTTC.

V is TRBV20-1 and J is TRBJ1-2, with 7 bases identical to TRBD1. V lost 4 bases to trimming and J lost 12 bases; unmatched junction nucleotides: 14. CDR1 and CDR2 from the germline V gene are DFQATT and SNEGSKA (reference sequence). There are 13 residues in the CDR3. CDR3 sequence: CSAIKGTVGMHTF. DNA of the CDR3: TGCAGTGCTATTAAGGGGACAGTCGGGATGCACACCTTC.

The chain uses TRBV12-3 or TRBV12-4 and TRBJ2-1; D unresolved. Between the trimmed V and J ends, which lost 3 bases and 6 bases, there was a span of 9 bases. There are 13 residues in the CDR3. CDR3 DNA: TGTGCCAGCAGTTTTCTACGCCTCAATGAGCAGTTCTTC. Encoded protein: CASSFLRLNEQFF.

The V and J genes are TRBV28 and TRBJ2-3; TRBD2 aligns across 14 bases. V shed 3 bases, J shed 4 bases, and the junction held 6 bases outside the gene matches. Germline CDR1 and CDR2: MDHEN and SYDVKM. The CDR3 is 17 residues long. The CDR3: CASSLRTSGGRSDTQYF. In DNA, the CDR3 is TGTGCCAGCAGTTTGAGGACTAGCGGGGGGCGGTCAGATACGCAGTATTTT. The whole variable domain, remainder taken from reference TRBV28 and TRBJ2-3, is DVKVTQSSRYLVKRTGEKVFLECVQDMDHENMFWYRQDPGLGLRLIYFSYDVKMKEKGDIPEGYSVSREKKERFSLILESASTNQTSMYLCASSLRTSGGRSDTQYFGPGTRLTVL.

The CDR3 is CASSQEGGFSGANVLTF. Written as DNA, the CDR3 is TGTGCCAGCAGCCAAGAAGGCGGTTTCTCTGGGGCCAACGTCCTGACTTTC. V gene TRBV4-2 combines with J gene TRBJ2-6; no reliable D call. The length of the CDR3 is 17 residues. Germline CDR1 and CDR2: LGHNA and YNFKEQ. Trimming shortened V by 0 bases and J by 0 bases, and 9 bases separated the two germline ends.

The V gene is TRBV20-1, the J gene TRBJ1-2; 7 bases align to TRBD1. In germline, CDR1 is DFQATT, CDR2 SNEGSKA (reference sequence). J gave up 6 bases and V 0 bases, and 7 bases lay outside the gene matches. This CDR3 is built from 14 residues. The CDR3 reads CSARDGRGPDGYTF. DNA for the CDR3: TGCAGTGCTAGAGATGGTAGGGGGCCGGATGGCTACACCTTC.

This clonotype was seen a few times. This chain uses TRBV24-1 with TRBJ2-1; 7 nucleotides align to TRBD1. Germline assignment: CDR1 KGHDR and CDR2 SFDVKD. With V trimmed by 5 bases and J by 11 bases, 5 bases remained unmatched. The CDR3 consists of 12 residues. CDR3 loop: CATSVRGQKQFF. In DNA form, the CDR3 reads TGTGCCACCAGTGTAAGGGGGCAAAAGCAGTTCTTC.

In its sample, this clonotype was seen a few times. The chain couples TRBV5-1 to TRBJ2-3, with 7 nucleotides matching TRBD1. V was pared by 5 bases and J by 2 bases, with 5 bases of the junction left unmatched. The CDR3 spans 14 residues. Germline CDR1 reads SGHRS; CDR2 reads YFSETQ. The CDR3 coding sequence is TGCGCCAGCAGAATACAGGGGAACACAGATACGCAGTATTTT. It is translated as CASRIQGNTDTQYF.

In this sample, this clonotype turned up a few times. V usage is TRBV5-1 and J usage is TRBJ2-6, with D perhaps matching TRBD1 (6 bases). The CDR3 is 16 amino acids. Germline V CDR1 and CDR2: SGHRS, YFSETQ. Trimming cost V 0 bases and J 2 bases, with 9 bases left between them. This CDR3 reads CASSLVAGAGANVLTF. DNA for the CDR3: TGCGCCAGCAGCTTGGTTGCAGGGGCTGGGGCCAACGTCCTGACTTTC.

There are many counts of this clonotype. The chain has TRBV6-5 and TRBJ1-4, with unresolved D. CDR3 size: 15 residues. V lost 3 bases and J lost 6, with 14 bases in between. Germline values: CDR1 MNHEY, CDR2 SVGAGI. The CDR3 loop reads CASSYFRAEDEKLFF. For the CDR3, the DNA is TGTGCCAGCAGTTATTTTCGGGCGGAGGATGAAAAACTGTTTTTT.

The chain is built from TRBV12-3 or TRBV12-4 and TRBJ2-2; 11 bases map to TRBD2. This CDR3 contains 15 residues. V lost 11 bases, J lost 1 base, and 6 bases stayed unmatched. The CDR3 region has the DNA TGTGCCTCTGCTGGGACTAGCGGGAACACCGGGGAGCTGTTTTTT. Amino acid sequence: CASAGTSGNTGELFF.

This clonotype was counted only a few times. This rearrangement joins TRBV6-1 to TRBJ2-5, with 11 bases matching TRBD2. V lost 5 bases, J lost 5 bases, and 10 bases stayed unmatched. CDR1 and CDR2 from the germline V gene are MNHNS and SASEGT. The CDR3 runs 16 residues. CDR3 region: CASSTSPLAGGETQYF. DNA for the CDR3: TGTGCCAGCAGTACGTCTCCTCTAGCGGGGGGCGAGACCCAGTACTTC.

Only a few counts were recorded for this clonotype. The rearrangement uses TRBV6-1 and TRBJ2-2; unclear D gene. V dropped 5 bases and J dropped 5 bases, with 12 bases sitting between them. The CDR3 runs 14 residues. The V gene's germline CDR1 is MNHNS and CDR2 SASEGT. CDR3 protein: CASSLYPGTGELFF. CDR3 DNA sequence: TGTGCCAGCAGTCTCTACCCCGGGACCGGGGAGCTGTTTTTT.

The chain has TRBV4-3 and TRBJ2-5; D perhaps matches TRBD1 (5 bases). The CDR3 totals 13 residues. Trimming shortened V by 0 bases and J by 5 bases, and 7 bases separated the two germline ends. CDR1 is LGHNA, CDR2 YSLEER, per germline. The chain's CDR3 is CASSQEQGETQYF. CDR3 DNA sequence: TGCGCCAGCAGCCAAGAGCAGGGCGAGACCCAGTACTTC.

This clonotype has just a few counts. V usage is TRBV6-1 and J usage is TRBJ2-7, with D possibly called TRBD1 or TRBD2 (5 bases each). This CDR3 is built from 13 residues. The ends were cut back, 4 bases at V and 3 bases at J, with 10 bases in the middle. CDR1 and CDR2 from the germline V gene are MNHNS and SASEGT. The DNA of the CDR3 is TGTGCCAGCAGTGTCGGGGCAAACTACGAGCAGTACGTC. Its protein product is CASSVGANYEQYV.

The chain is built from TRBV29-1 and TRBJ2-2; D uncertain. V was shortened by 4 bases and J by 7 bases, with 10 bases between the two germline ends. The CDR3 loop spans 12 amino acids. CDR1 is SQVTM, CDR2 ANQGSEA, per germline. In DNA form, the CDR3 reads TGCAGCGTTGTCCGGCAGGACGGGGAGCTGTTTTTT. Translating gives CSVVRQDGELFF.

The chain recombines TRBV10-3 with TRBJ2-5; possibly TRBD1 for D (8 bases). The length of the CDR3 is 18 residues. Deletions cut 3 bases from V and 1 base from J, with 21 bases between. Germline loops: CDR1 ENHRY, CDR2 SYGVKD. CDR3 sequence (DNA): TGTGCCATCAGTGATCGGACAGGGAGGGATGGGGGCCAAGAGACCCAGTACTTC. Its protein is CAISDRTGRDGGQETQYF.

The chain recombines TRBV5-5 with TRBJ2-3; a weak D match, TRBD2 (6 bases). Germline V gene lookup returns CDR1 SGHKS and CDR2 YYEKEE (reference sequence). CDR3 length: 17 residues. V lost 4 bases to trimming and J lost 0 bases, with 18 bases between them. The CDR3 coding sequence is TGTGCCAGCAGCCGCGGACCCGGGGCGGGAAGCACAGATACGCAGTATTTT. This translates into CASSRGPGAGSTDTQYF.

Ten or more counts support this clonotype. The chain employs TRBV4-3 and TRBJ2-1, with D uncertain. Germline values: CDR1 LGHNA, CDR2 YSLEER. V was shortened by 0 bases and J by 5 bases, with 5 bases between the two germline ends. The CDR3 extends over 13 amino acids. CDR3 region: CASSQDWDNEQFF. The DNA of the CDR3 is TGCGCCAGCAGCCAAGATTGGGACAATGAGCAGTTCTTC.

The chain uses TRBV25-1 and TRBJ2-1, with 13 bases fitting TRBD2. Germline V lookup: CDR1 MGHDK, CDR2 SYGVNS. This CDR3 contains 18 residues. V was pared by 0 bases and J by 8 bases, with 10 bases of the junction left unmatched. CDR3 loop: CASSEYRTSGGLGYEQFF. The CDR3 region has the DNA TGTGCCAGCAGTGAATACAGGACTAGCGGGGGCCTGGGGTATGAGCAGTTCTTC. Using reference TRBV25-1 and TRBJ2-1 for the parts outside the CDR3, the full variable domain is EADIYQTPRYLVIGTGKKITLECSQTMGHDKMYWYQQDPGMELHLIHYSYGVNSTEKGDLSSESTVSRIRTEHFPLTLESARPSHTSQYLCASSEYRTSGGLGYEQFFGPGTRLTVL.

J is TRBJ2-7 and V is TRBV3-1; 7 bases fit TRBD2. V shed 1 base and J 3 bases; nucleotides not matched to a gene: 6. In germline, CDR1 is LGHDT, CDR2 YNNKEL (reference sequence). The CDR3 contains 15 residues. DNA of the CDR3: TGTGCCAGCAGCCAAGGGTCTAGCGGTAACTACGAGCAGTACTTC. Residues: CASSQGSSGNYEQYF.

This clonotype was seen repeatedly, ten times or more. V is TRBV19 and J is TRBJ1-1; D is ambiguous. Germline assignment: CDR1 LNHDA and CDR2 SQIVND (reference sequence). V shed 6 bases and J shed 4 bases, with 12 bases lying between them. The CDR3 consists of 13 residues. DNA for the CDR3: TGTGCCAGTAGCCAACAAGTCGGCACTGAAGCTTTCTTT. It translates to CASSQQVGTEAFF.

There are many counts of this clonotype. This rearrangement joins TRBV3-1 to TRBJ2-7; 7 nucleotides line up with TRBD1. This CDR3 is built from 14 residues. Germline trimming cut 4 bases from V and 2 bases from J; bases unmatched to any gene: 5. Germline CDR1 is LGHDT and CDR2 is YNNKEL (reference sequence). CDR3 amino acids: CASSPWDRTYEQYF. The CDR3 nucleotides read TGTGCCAGCAGCCCTTGGGACAGAACCTACGAGCAGTACTTC.

This clonotype was seen many times. J is TRBJ2-5 and V is TRBV7-6; D unresolved. The CDR3 runs to 12 residues. V lost 5 bases, J lost 0 bases, and 4 bases lay in between. Germline V gene sequence: CDR1 SGHVS, CDR2 FNYEAQ. The CDR3, as DNA: TGTGCCAGCAGCATAAACCAAGAGACCCAGTACTTC. As protein: CASSINQETQYF.

The gene calls are TRBV4-2 and TRBJ2-1; D possibly corresponds to TRBD2 (6 bases). The V end lost 1 base, the J end lost 7 bases, and 14 bases lay between the germline ends. Germline CDR1 LGHNA, CDR2 YNFKEQ. This CDR3 has 15 residues. The CDR3 spells CASSQVLGGRNEQFF. The CDR3 DNA reads as TGTGCCAGCAGCCAAGTTCTGGGGGGAAGGAATGAGCAGTTCTTC.

In its sample, this clonotype was seen a few times. J is TRBJ1-6 and V is TRBV6-5; 7 bases line up with TRBD1. The CDR3 contains 15 residues. The germline gives CDR1 MNHEY, CDR2 SVGAGI. Trimming removed 4 bases from V and 6 bases from J; junction bases left unmatched: 6. The CDR3 DNA follows: TGTGCCAGCAGTTCTGGACAGGCTATTAATTCACCCCTCCACTTT. It yields the protein CASSSGQAINSPLHF.